This entry lists 17 T cell receptor beta chains sequenced from one sample in a study of blood T cells in healthy people across ages. Primed by a sample-barcoded 5' primer and a J-beta primer mix, a second PCR proceeded for 7 to 11 cycles. From the 5' RACE reads, TCRdb called clonotypes with MiXCR, one entry per CDR3 protein. The sample holds approximately 800,000 distinct CDR3 sequences, around half seen once. Material: blood. The source of these receptors is a man older than 75 in good health.

Concerning this clonotype: This clone may be a read error of a much larger clone one base away. This chain links TRBV5-4 with TRBJ2-5; 7 nucleotides line up with TRBD1. The germline gives CDR1 SGHNT, CDR2 YYREEE (reference sequence). The CDR3 runs 16 residues. V dropped 4 bases and J dropped 11; count of bases not matched to a gene: 20. The CDR3 DNA is TGTGCCAGCAGCATAGGGACAGACGTTTCCGTCTACGGGCAGTACTTC. Translation: CASSIGTDVSVYGQYF. Full variable domain (missing parts from reference TRBV5-4 and TRBJ2-5): ETGVTQSPTHLIKTRGQQVTLRCSSQSGHNTVSWYQQALGQGPQFIFQYYREEENGRGNFPPRFSGLQFPNYSSELNVNALELDDSALYLCASSIGTDVSVYGQYFGPGTRLLVL.

CDR3 nucleotide sequence: TGCGCCAGCAGCTTAGGAGGGGGCCCCGACGAGCAGTACTTC. This encodes CASSLGGGPDEQYF. The V and J genes are TRBV5-1 and TRBJ2-7, with D perhaps matching TRBD1 (7 bases). V was cut by 2 bases and J by 5 bases, with 14 bases left in between. The CDR3 is made up of 14 amino acids. Germline CDR1 reads SGHRS; CDR2 reads YFSETQ.

V is TRBV5-1 and J is TRBJ2-1; D tentatively reads TRBD1 or TRBD2 (5 bases each). Trimming left V 3 bases short and J 4 bases short, with 14 bases between. The germline gives CDR1 SGHRS, CDR2 YFSETQ. The CDR3 is 15 amino acids. The CDR3 loop is CASSSFGGIYNEQFF. The DNA for the CDR3 is TGCGCCAGCAGCTCCTTTGGGGGAATATACAATGAGCAGTTCTTC.

This CDR3 reads CSATGTANYGYTF. In DNA form, the CDR3 reads TGCAGTGCTACCGGGACGGCTAACTATGGCTACACCTTC. V and J are TRBV20-1 and TRBJ1-2, with D tentatively TRBD1 (5 bases). The CDR3 has 13 amino acids. Trimming left V 4 bases short and J 0 bases short, with 9 bases between. The germline CDR1 and CDR2 sequences are DFQATT and SNEGSKA (reference sequence).

The rearrangement uses TRBV27 and TRBJ2-7; the match to TRBD1 covers 7 bases. The J segment lost 2 bases and the V segment lost 2 bases, leaving 9 bases of the junction unmatched. CDR1 is MNHEY and CDR2 is SMNVEV in the germline V gene (reference sequence). The CDR3 is 16 residues long. The CDR3 bases are TGTGCCAGCAGTTTAATAGGTACAGGGGTTACCTACGAGCAGTACTTC. Translated, it gives CASSLIGTGVTYEQYF.

The gene calls are TRBV20-1 and TRBJ2-1; TRBD2 aligns across 8 bases. CDR1 and CDR2 from the germline V gene are DFQATT and SNEGSKA (reference sequence). J was trimmed by 4 bases and V by 5 bases; bases with no gene match: 19. The CDR3 contains 18 residues. CDR3 in amino acids: CSAHLSGLRGALYNEQFF. DNA of the CDR3: TGCAGTGCTCACCTTTCCGGGTTGCGGGGGGCATTGTACAATGAGCAGTTCTTC.

The J gene is TRBJ2-5, the V gene TRBV20-1; 10 nucleotides align to TRBD1. V lost 1 base and J lost 0; bases outside the gene matches: 2. Germline V gene sequence: CDR1 DFQATT, CDR2 SNEGSKA (reference sequence). CDR3 length: 15 residues. The CDR3 here is CSARAGTGDQETQYF. CDR3 sequence (DNA): TGCAGTGCTAGAGCCGGGACAGGGGACCAAGAGACCCAGTACTTC.

This clonotype was found many times. The V call is TRBV18, the J call TRBJ2-1; weak D call: TRBD1 (6 bases). The CDR3 has 14 residues. Germline CDR1 and CDR2: KGHSH and LQKENI. The V end was cut by 4 bases, the J end by 8 bases, with 15 bases between. The CDR3 nucleotides read TGTGCCAGCTCACAGACAGGAGCCAAGGATGAGCAGTTCTTC. Its translation: CASSQTGAKDEQFF.

This clonotype was detected only once. The chain joins TRBV4-3 to TRBJ2-1; D might be TRBD1 (5 bases). The J call may be faulty, since TRBJ2-7 better matches the DNA end. The CDR3 totals 16 residues. In germline, CDR1 is LGHNA, CDR2 YSLEER. CDR3 sequence reads: CASSQVVQGSAYEQYF. The CDR3, as DNA: TGCGCCAGCAGCCAAGTTGTTCAGGGAAGCGCCTACGAGCAGTACTTC.

For this clonotype: One base away lies a much larger clone, so this may be a sequencing read error. The genes are TRBV12-3 or TRBV12-4 and TRBJ1-1; D call uncertain. The CDR3 consists of 14 residues. V was trimmed by 7 bases and J by 1 base, leaving 13 bases between them. CDR3 residues: CASIVGLGNTEAFF. The CDR3 DNA reads TGTGCCAGCATTGTGGGTCTTGGGAACACTGAAGCTTTCTTT.

This clonotype has just one count. This chain links TRBV7-2 with TRBJ2-5; 8 nucleotides line up with TRBD2. Trimming at V came to 4 bases and at J to 11 bases, leaving 15 bases not matched to a gene. This CDR3 spans 15 amino acids. Germline CDR1 and CDR2: SGHTA and FQGNSA. CDR3 residues: CASSSAGVGYNEQYF. Written as DNA, the CDR3 is TGTGCCAGCAGCTCAGCGGGAGTCGGATACAATGAGCAGTACTTC.

This clonotype was seen repeatedly, ten times or more. The chain has TRBV6-2 or TRBV6-3 and TRBJ1-5, with a weak D call TRBD1 (6 bases). Trimming removed 4 bases at V and 7 bases at J, with 14 bases between. The CDR3 covers 14 residues. CDR1 is MNHEY, CDR2 SVGEGT, per germline. The CDR3 reads CASSLQQGYQPQHF. CDR3 nucleotide sequence: TGTGCCAGCAGTTTACAACAGGGTTACCAGCCCCAGCATTTT.

The chain carries TRBV11-2 and TRBJ1-5; D not certain. V was clipped by 0 bases and J by 0 bases, with 15 bases between them. This CDR3 comprises 18 residues. The germline V gene has CDR1 SGHAT and CDR2 FQNNGV. The CDR3 DNA reads as TGTGCCAGCAGCTTAGATCTTAAGGCACCCGATAGCAATCAGCCCCAGCATTTT. It encodes CASSLDLKAPDSNQPQHF.

The chain has TRBV24-1 and TRBJ2-2; unclear D gene. Trimming pared 9 bases from V and 3 bases from J, leaving 13 bases between. Looked up from germline, CDR1 is KGHDR and CDR2 is SFDVKD. The CDR3 covers 14 residues. DNA for the CDR3: TGTGCCACCTCAAAAGCACACTACACCGGGGAGCTGTTTTTT. This translates into CATSKAHYTGELFF.

This rearrangement joins TRBV6-6 to TRBJ2-3, with D perhaps assigned TRBD1 or TRBD2 (6 bases each). This CDR3 is built from 15 residues. CDR1 MNHNY and CDR2 SVGAGI come from the germline V gene (reference sequence). Trimming left V 7 bases short and J 2 bases short, with 16 bases between. CDR3 sequence (DNA): TGTGCCAGCAATTATGCGGGACAACTCACAGATACGCAGTATTTT. Amino acids: CASNYAGQLTDTQYF.

The chain links TRBV12-3 or TRBV12-4 to TRBJ1-5; D gene unclear. V was cut by 6 bases and J by 7 bases, with 16 bases left in between. The CDR3 has 14 amino acids. As DNA, the CDR3 is TGTGCCAGCAGCCAGTTAAGGGTGGGACAGCCCCAGCATTTT. This gives the protein CASSQLRVGQPQHF.

A word on this clonotype: A clone one base away is much larger, so this may be a read error. The rearrangement uses TRBV5-1 and TRBJ2-1; 8 bases fit TRBD1. The CDR3 is made up of 14 amino acids. Germline V CDR1 and CDR2: SGHRS, YFSETQ. V was clipped by 0 bases and J by 8 bases; unmatched bases: 4. DNA for the CDR3: TGCGCCAGCAGCTTGGGGGCAGGGGGCGATGAGCAGTTCTTC. Translating gives CASSLGAGGDEQFF.